These 18 T cell receptor beta chains were sequenced from one sample in a study of PD-1 blockade in classical Hodgkin lymphoma (dated by TCRdb to 2018 to 2020). This specimen's time point label, interpreted: cycle 4 day 1 (C4D1), after 6 weeks of nivolumab. Relapse after autologous stem cell transplantation had occurred in all trial patients, and cohorts A, B and C were distinguished by prior brentuximab vedotin exposure. Libraries were made using the immunoSEQ multiplex PCR assay. TCRdb's version of the immuneACCESS table is confined to in-frame rearrangements and falls short of the full clone set. An unresolved V gene accounts for under half of the shortfall where checked; the remainder is of unknown origin. The table for this sample lists approximately 44,000 clones; around 74% of them were counted only once. The top ten clones comprise about 2.7% of the sample. The sequencing used peripheral blood mononuclear cells (PBMCs), collected before the fourth cycle of nivolumab. The origin of the receptors is a human donor with classical Hodgkin lymphoma.

J is TRBJ1-6 and V is TRBV7-3, with 8 nucleotides matching TRBD1. Trimming took 5 bases from V and 10 from J; bases not matched to a gene: 7. Germline CDR1 is SGHTA and CDR2 is FQGTGA. This CDR3 has 14 residues. The CDR3 bases are TGTGCCAGCAGCCTACAGGGGGTAGGGTCACCCCTCCACTTT. Its translation: CASSLQGVGSPLHF.

V gene TRBV4-2 combines with J gene TRBJ2-6, with 14 bases that match TRBD2. The CDR3 covers 20 residues. Germline trimming cut 3 bases from V and 2 bases from J; bases unmatched to any gene: 9. CDR1 and CDR2 (germline): LGHNA, YNFKEQ. The CDR3: CASSHQRLAGGMAGANVLTF. CDR3 coding DNA: TGTGCCAGCAGCCACCAGAGACTAGCGGGGGGGATGGCTGGGGCCAACGTCCTGACTTTC.

This chain links TRBV4-3 with TRBJ2-3; possibly TRBD1 or TRBD2 for D (7 bases each). Trimming left V 1 base short and J 4 bases short, with 9 bases between. This CDR3 is 14 amino acids long. Per germline, CDR1 LGHNA and CDR2 YSLEER. The CDR3 here is CASSQAGGADTQYF. The CDR3 DNA reads TGCGCCAGCAGCCAAGCAGGGGGGGCAGATACGCAGTATTTT.

This clone counts as medium-sized (0.01 to 0.1%). The J gene is TRBJ1-1, the V gene TRBV30, with 7 bases fitting TRBD1. V lost 3 bases, J lost 3 bases, and 4 bases stayed unmatched. Germline V gives CDR1 GTSNPN, CDR2 SVGIG (reference sequence). The CDR3 covers 13 residues. The CDR3 spells CAWRGDRHTEAFF. CDR3 nucleotide sequence: TGTGCCTGGAGGGGGGACAGACACACTGAAGCTTTCTTT.

This rearrangement joins TRBV5-6 to TRBJ1-3, with D perhaps matching TRBD1 (6 bases). The CDR3 length is 13 residues. CDR1 SGHDT and CDR2 YYEEEE come from the germline V gene. V was trimmed by 4 bases and J by 4 bases, leaving 9 bases between them. The CDR3 coding sequence is TGTGCCAGCAGCGCGCAGGGGGGAAACACCATATATTTT. It translates to CASSAQGGNTIYF. Full variable domain (remainder filled in from reference TRBV5-6 and TRBJ1-3): DAGVTQSPTHLIKTRGQQVTLRCSPKSGHDTVSWYQQALGQGPQFIFQYYEEEERQRGNFPDRFSGHQFPNYSSELNVNALLLGDSALYLCASSAQGGNTIYFGEGSWLTVV.

This clone turned up a few times. The CDR3 region has the DNA TGTGCCAGTTCTGGGTCTAGCGGGGGCGCTGGGTACGAGCAGTACTTC. Protein: CASSGSSGGAGYEQYF. This sequence joins TRBV11-2 and TRBJ2-7, with 10 nucleotides matching TRBD2. CDR3 size: 16 residues. The germline gives CDR1 SGHAT, CDR2 FQNNGV. The J segment lost 4 bases and the V segment lost 9 bases, leaving 15 bases of the junction unmatched. The full variable domain, completed using reference TRBV11-2 and TRBJ2-7, is EAGVAQSPRYKIIEKRQSVAFWCNPISGHATLYWYQQILGQGPKLLIQFQNNGVVDDSQLPKDRFSAERLKGVDSTLKIQPAKLEDSAVYLCASSGSSGGAGYEQYFGPGTRLTVT.

The chain carries TRBV6-6 and TRBJ2-7; D unresolved. The CDR3 is 14 residues long. Germline assignment: CDR1 MNHNY and CDR2 SVGAGI (reference sequence). The V end was cut by 0 bases, the J end by 3 bases, with 9 bases between. The CDR3 sequence is CASSYSAVDYEQYF. CDR3 nucleotide sequence: TGTGCCAGCAGTTACTCGGCGGTAGACTACGAGCAGTACTTC.

This clone was recorded a few times. V gene TRBV5-6 combines with J gene TRBJ2-2; D is perhaps TRBD1 (5 bases). Germline-derived CDR1 and CDR2 are SGHDT and YYEEEE. The CDR3 has 14 amino acids. V lost 4 bases, J lost 1 base, and 8 bases lay in between. CDR3 region: CASSATVNTGELFF. DNA of the CDR3: TGTGCCAGCAGCGCGACAGTGAACACCGGGGAGCTGTTTTTT.

The J gene is TRBJ2-1, the V gene TRBV6-6; D may match TRBD1 or TRBD2 (6 bases each). Trimming took 6 bases from V and 7 from J, leaving 22 bases between them. Germline-derived CDR1 and CDR2 are MNHNY and SVGAGI (reference sequence). This CDR3 has 16 residues. CDR3 region: CASRNSDWGASNEQFF. The CDR3, as DNA: TGTGCCAGCAGGAACTCCGACTGGGGGGCGTCGAATGAGCAGTTCTTC.

This clone was seen just once. This chain connects TRBV27 to TRBJ1-5; perhaps TRBD1 as D (5 bases). The CDR3 runs 17 residues. Trimming pared 0 bases from V and 3 bases from J, leaving 15 bases between. Looked up from germline, CDR1 is MNHEY and CDR2 is SMNVEV (reference sequence). CDR3 sequence reads: CASSLSWGRALNQPQHF. DNA for the CDR3: TGTGCCAGCAGTTTATCTTGGGGCAGGGCCCTCAATCAGCCCCAGCATTTT.

In nucleotides, the CDR3 is TGTGCCAGCAGGCCCAAGGAAGGGGACAGATTTTATGGCTACACCTTC. It encodes CASRPKEGDRFYGYTF. The J gene is TRBJ1-2, the V gene TRBV2, with TRBD1 matching over 7 bases. After removal of 6 bases from V and 5 bases from J, the junction contained 15 bases not matched to a gene. Germline values: CDR1 SNHLY, CDR2 FYNNEI. The CDR3 runs to 16 residues.

V usage is TRBV19 and J usage is TRBJ2-3; D not resolved. Trimming pared 2 bases from V and 6 bases from J, leaving 9 bases between. This CDR3 is 13 amino acids long. Germline-derived CDR1 and CDR2 are LNHDA and SQIVND (reference sequence). CDR3 in DNA: TGTGCCAGTAGTATACTAGGGCTGGATACGCAGTATTTT. It codes for CASSILGLDTQYF.

Only a few counts were recorded for this clone. The chain uses TRBV29-1 and TRBJ1-1; 7 nucleotides agree with TRBD1. This CDR3 region has 16 residues. CDR1 is SQVTM, CDR2 ANQGSEA, per germline. The V segment lost 4 bases and the J segment 2 bases; nucleotides outside the gene matches: 13. The CDR3 DNA is TGCAGCGTTGTAGGGCCTCGGACAGGCCTTAACACTGAAGCTTTCTTT. It encodes CSVVGPRTGLNTEAFF.

The V gene is TRBV18, the J gene TRBJ1-2; D might be TRBD1 (5 bases). Between the trimmed V and J ends, which lost 1 base and 5 bases, there was a span of 17 bases. Germline V gene data show CDR1 as KGHSH and CDR2 as LQKENI. The length of the CDR3 is 16 residues. This chain's CDR3 is CASSPRGSPRLYGYTF. The CDR3 nucleotides read TGTGCCAGCTCACCACGGGGCAGTCCGAGACTGTATGGCTACACCTTC.

J is TRBJ2-1 and V is TRBV21-1; the listed D gene, TRBD1, was not tested against the DNA. TRBV21-1 is a known pseudogene. The CDR3 length is 16 residues. The CDR3 sequence: CASSKAGQGAYNEQFF. CDR3 nucleotides: TGTGCCAGCAGCAAAGCCGGACAGGGGGCATACAATGAGCAGTTCTTC.

The chain has TRBV6-5 and TRBJ1-2; TRBD1 might be the D (5 bases). CDR1 MNHEY and CDR2 SVGAGI come from the germline V gene. Trimming removed 2 bases at V and 6 bases at J, with 10 bases between. This CDR3 has 13 amino acids. Written as DNA, the CDR3 is TGTGCCAGCAGTTACGCGGCCAGGGATGGCTACACCTTC. The encoded protein is CASSYAARDGYTF.

The J gene is TRBJ2-1, the V gene TRBV7-2; 13 bases are shared with TRBD2. Per the germline V gene, CDR1 is SGHTA and CDR2 is FQGNSA. V lost 5 bases and J lost 1; bases outside the gene matches: 8. The CDR3 loop spans 18 amino acids. The CDR3 spells CASSKPTSGGASYNEQFF. The CDR3 DNA is TGTGCCAGCAGCAAGCCTACTAGCGGGGGGGCTTCCTACAATGAGCAGTTCTTC.

V gene TRBV6-1 combines with J gene TRBJ2-2; D ambiguous. CDR3 length: 13 residues. Germline V gives CDR1 MNHNS, CDR2 SASEGT. Trimming left V 5 bases short and J 6 bases short, with 10 bases between. The CDR3 DNA follows: TGTGCCAGCAGTTATAGGGAATCCGGGGAGCTGTTTTTT. Amino acid sequence: CASSYRESGELFF.